This T cell receptor beta chain came from a study of OX40 agonist ivuxolimab in advanced cancers. Study at large: From roughly 20 to 85 years was the age range, with a mean of around 57 years, and approximately 84% were male.

General study points: At 0.1 to 3.0 mg/kg, CD4+ and CD8+ blood T cells expanded clonally by week 6.

Some clones are missing from TCRdb's copy, which holds only in-frame ones; the method was immunoSEQ multiplex PCR. The sample includes roughly 56,000 clones, 80% to 90% of them seen just once. V shed 0 bases and J shed 4 bases, with 14 bases lying between them. This CDR3 comprises 16 residues. Germline CDR1 reads SGHDT; CDR2 reads YYEEEE. With regard to this clone: No antigen is known for it.

This chain uses TRBV5-6 with TRBJ1-3; no clear D gene. This sequence was found in an adult with an advanced solid tumor such as melanoma, head and neck, liver or kidney cancer. The specimen was CD4+ or CD8+ T cells sorted from blood, collected in a trial of the OX40 agonist ivuxolimab. CDR3 DNA sequence: TGTGCCAGCAGCTTGGTAGGTGGCGTCTCCGGAAACACCATATATTTT. This gives the protein CASSLVGGVSGNTIYF. Supplemented by reference TRBV5-6 and TRBJ1-3, the full variable domain reads DAGVTQSPTHLIKTRGQQVTLRCSPKSGHDTVSWYQQALGQGPQFIFQYYEEEERQRGNFPDRFSGHQFPNYSSELNVNALLLGDSALYLCASSLVGGVSGNTIYFGEGSWLTVV.